This TCR beta chain was captured by sequencing in a study of cytomegalovirus exposure and HLA in healthy donors. Study overall: In terms of ancestry, the Caucasian-associated cluster contained 75% to 85% of the 350 to 450 genotyped donors.

General study results and limits: Differences between HLA loci emerged in a later analysis of TCR association rates, with DRB1 most and HLA-C fewest. In a later analysis, a missense DCLRE1C variant was linked to TCR beta V- and J-gene trimming.

Regarding this clone: No antigen is known for it.

The PCR had 60 Vbeta and 13 Jbeta primers. The data were produced by immunoSEQ multiplex PCR, yet TCRdb's version contains in-frame clones alone and is incomplete. The sample lists some 99,000 clones, 60% to 80% occurring once. This CDR3 is built from 18 residues. CDR1 MGHRA and CDR2 YSYEKL come from the germline V gene. Trimming took 4 bases from V and 0 from J; bases not matched to a gene: 8. This TCR derives from a female donor in good health and CMV-seronegative. The sample was PBMCs. The chain is built from TRBV4-1 and TRBJ2-7; 14 bases are shared with TRBD2. CDR3: CASSPTLGTSGGSYEQYF. The DNA of the CDR3 is TGCGCCAGCAGCCCAACCCTTGGGACTAGCGGGGGCTCCTACGAGCAGTACTTC.